These 5 T cell receptor beta chains were sequenced from one sample in a study of chemoradiotherapy in HPV16-positive cancers. The protocol was immunoSEQ multiplex PCR, while the TCRdb copy is restricted to in-frame clones and leaves out a portion. Of tens of thousands of clones detected, around 94% appear once; the ten largest clones hold 22%. The source material was blood, sampled from a patient who underwent chemoradiotherapy. The receptors come from a human donor with HPV-associated anogenital cancer.

The genes are TRBV20-1 and TRBJ2-3; D unresolved. The CDR3 is made up of 11 amino acids. Germline V gives CDR1 DFQATT, CDR2 SNEGSKA (reference sequence). Trimming took off 2 bases at V and 6 bases at J, with 6 bases between the two ends. This CDR3 reads CSARYSDTQYF. CDR3 nucleotides: TGCAGTGCTAGATACTCGGATACGCAGTATTTT.

The chain uses TRBV13 and TRBJ2-3, with D tentatively TRBD2 (7 bases). Trimming pared 7 bases from V and 2 bases from J, leaving 16 bases between. The CDR3 is made up of 15 amino acids. The germline V gene encodes CDR1 PRHDT and CDR2 FYEKMQ (reference sequence). CDR3 nucleotides: TGTGCCAGCAACAAAGGGGGGGCGAACACAGATACGCAGTATTTT. Translation gives CASNKGGANTDTQYF.

The rearrangement uses TRBV5-4 and TRBJ2-7; TRBD1 agrees at 10 bases. The CDR3 sequence is 16 residues long. In germline, CDR1 is SGHNT, CDR2 YYREEE (reference sequence). J was trimmed by 1 base and V by 2 bases; bases with no gene match: 6. CDR3 bases: TGTGCCAGCAGCTTTCCACCGGGACAGGGGTCCTACGAGCAGTACTTC. Its protein is CASSFPPGQGSYEQYF.

The V and J genes are TRBV7-3 and TRBJ2-2; 7 bases fit TRBD2. The CDR3 has 15 amino acids. With 5 bases clipped from V and 7 bases from J, the junction kept 10 bases outside the gene matches. CDR1 is SGHTA and CDR2 is FQGTGA in the germline V gene. The CDR3 protein is CASSRWGGADGELFF. CDR3 in DNA: TGTGCCAGCAGCCGTTGGGGAGGGGCGGACGGGGAGCTGTTTTTT.

The table lists this clone with a count of one. The chain couples TRBV29-1 to TRBJ1-2; possible D gene TRBD1, 6 bases. V was shortened by 4 bases and J by 4 bases, with 16 bases between the two germline ends. The CDR3 is 14 amino acids. The V gene's germline CDR1 is SQVTM and CDR2 ANQGSEA. CDR3 in DNA: TGCAGCGTTGTGGCGGGGGCGAGGAGCTATGGCTACACCTTC. This codes for CSVVAGARSYGYTF.